Reported below is one T cell receptor beta chain. Its matching antigen is unknown. At one end, the junction sequence differs from germline, possibly due to a read error. Germline DNA was extracted alongside blood RNA, which was obtained from unsorted whole blood. This sample stems from a study of tumor-infiltrating lymphocytes in primary liver carcinoma. Study-wide background: Aged between 30 and 69 years, the patients were men and women. Stage T1-T3 N0M0 tumors measured about 4.2 to 11 cm at most. Each sample had roughly 3.65 to 8 million productive TCRbeta reads regardless of tissue type. The study's findings and limits: Owing to bulk unsorted samples, no comparison was made between CD4+ and CD8+ repertoires.

The authors made TCR beta cDNA from approximately 500 ng total RNA with a constant-region primer. Employing slightly modified ARM-PCR, three nested multiplex PCR rounds were run, and these gave rise to the TCR beta libraries. Investigators reported that the first two PCR rounds, at around 10 cycles each, used TRBV1-TRBV30 forward primers with a C-beta reverse primer. TCRdb reprocessed the multiplex PCR reads via MiXCR and lists one record per CDR3 protein. The table includes approximately 300,000 distinct CDR3 sequences, over 55% detected once. The CDR3 totals 13 residues. CDR1 and CDR2 (germline): SQVTM, ANQGSEA.

Sequenced: peripheral blood. This chain links TRBV29-1 with TRBJ1-5; D is undetermined. The receptor was isolated from a man aged 35 to 55 with primary liver carcinoma and hepatitis B virus infection. Here the CDR3 DNA reads TGCAGCATTATTAGTCAGAGCAATCAGCCCCAGCACTTT. Its translation: CSIISQSNQPQHF.